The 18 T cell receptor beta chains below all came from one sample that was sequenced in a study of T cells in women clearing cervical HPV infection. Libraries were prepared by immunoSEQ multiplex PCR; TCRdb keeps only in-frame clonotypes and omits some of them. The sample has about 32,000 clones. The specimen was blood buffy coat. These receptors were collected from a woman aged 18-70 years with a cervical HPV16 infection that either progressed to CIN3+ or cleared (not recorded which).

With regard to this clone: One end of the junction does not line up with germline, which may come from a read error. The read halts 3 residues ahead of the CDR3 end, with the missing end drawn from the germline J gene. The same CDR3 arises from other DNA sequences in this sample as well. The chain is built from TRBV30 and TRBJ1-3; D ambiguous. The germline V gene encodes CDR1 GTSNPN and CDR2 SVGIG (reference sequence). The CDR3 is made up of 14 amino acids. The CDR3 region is CAWSLQRPGNTIYF. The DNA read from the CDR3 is TGTGCCTGGAGTTTACAGAGACCTGGAAACACA.

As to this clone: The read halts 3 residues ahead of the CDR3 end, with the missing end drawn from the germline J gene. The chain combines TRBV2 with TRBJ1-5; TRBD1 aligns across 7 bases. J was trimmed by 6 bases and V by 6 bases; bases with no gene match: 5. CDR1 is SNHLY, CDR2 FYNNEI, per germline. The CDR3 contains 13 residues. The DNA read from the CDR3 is TGTGCCAGCAGCGTTGGACAGGCTCAGCCC. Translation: CASSVGQAQP. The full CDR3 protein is CASSVGQAQPQHF.

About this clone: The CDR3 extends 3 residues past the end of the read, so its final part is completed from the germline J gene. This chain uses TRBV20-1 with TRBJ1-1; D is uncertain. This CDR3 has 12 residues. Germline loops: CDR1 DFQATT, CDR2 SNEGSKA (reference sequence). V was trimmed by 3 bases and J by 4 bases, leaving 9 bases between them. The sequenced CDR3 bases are TGCAGTGCTAGTTGGAGCGTCACTGAA. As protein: CSASWSVTE. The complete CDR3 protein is CSASWSVTEAFF.

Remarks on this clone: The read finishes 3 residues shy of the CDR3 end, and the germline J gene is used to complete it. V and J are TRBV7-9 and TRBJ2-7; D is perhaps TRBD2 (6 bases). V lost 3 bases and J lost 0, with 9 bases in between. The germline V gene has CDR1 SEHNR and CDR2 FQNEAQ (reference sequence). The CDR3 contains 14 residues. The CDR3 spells CASSLAGSSYEQYF. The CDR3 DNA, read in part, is TGTGCCAGCAGCTTGGCGGGGAGCTCCTACGAG.

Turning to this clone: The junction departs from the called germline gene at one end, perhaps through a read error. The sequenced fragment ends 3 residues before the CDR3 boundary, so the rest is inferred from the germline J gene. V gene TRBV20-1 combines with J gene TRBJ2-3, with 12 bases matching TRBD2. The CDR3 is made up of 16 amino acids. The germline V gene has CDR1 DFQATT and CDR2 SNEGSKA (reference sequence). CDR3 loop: CSAGRGLAGSTDTQYF. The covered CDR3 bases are TGCAGTGCTGGGAGAGGACTAGCGGGAAGCACCGATACG.

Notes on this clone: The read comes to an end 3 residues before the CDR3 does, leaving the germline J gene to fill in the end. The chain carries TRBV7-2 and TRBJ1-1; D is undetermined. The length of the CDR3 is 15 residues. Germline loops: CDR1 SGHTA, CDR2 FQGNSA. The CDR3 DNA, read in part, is TGTGCCAGCAGCTTACAAGGGCTAGCGTTGGAGACA. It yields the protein CASSLQGLALET. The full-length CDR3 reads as CASSLQGLALETAFF.

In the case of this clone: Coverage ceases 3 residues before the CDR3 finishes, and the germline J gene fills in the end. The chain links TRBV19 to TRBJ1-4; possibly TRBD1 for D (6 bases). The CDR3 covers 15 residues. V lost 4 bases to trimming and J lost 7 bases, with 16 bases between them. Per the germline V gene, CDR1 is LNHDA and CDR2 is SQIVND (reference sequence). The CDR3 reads CASSRAGAYIEKLFF. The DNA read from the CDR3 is TGTGCCAGTAGTAGGGCAGGGGCGTATATTGAAAAA.

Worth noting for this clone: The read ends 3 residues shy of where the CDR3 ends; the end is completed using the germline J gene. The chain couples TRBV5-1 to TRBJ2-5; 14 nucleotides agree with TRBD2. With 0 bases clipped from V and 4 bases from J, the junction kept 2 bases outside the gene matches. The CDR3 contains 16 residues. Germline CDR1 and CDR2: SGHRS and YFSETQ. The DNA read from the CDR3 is TGCGCCAGCAGCTTGGGACTAGCGGGGGGGCGAGAGACC. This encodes CASSLGLAGGRET. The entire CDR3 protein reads CASSLGLAGGRETQYF.

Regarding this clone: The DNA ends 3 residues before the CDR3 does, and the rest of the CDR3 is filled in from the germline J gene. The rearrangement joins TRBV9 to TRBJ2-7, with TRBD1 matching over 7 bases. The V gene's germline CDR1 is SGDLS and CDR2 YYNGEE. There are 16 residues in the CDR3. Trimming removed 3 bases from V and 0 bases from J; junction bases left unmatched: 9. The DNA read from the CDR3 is TGTGCCAGCAGCGCCGGCAGGGGGTCGAGCTCCTACGAG. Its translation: CASSAGRGSSSYE. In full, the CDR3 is CASSAGRGSSSYEQYF.

CDR3 sequence: CASSAGALRYNEQFF. Partial CDR3 DNA: TGTGCCAGTAGTGCGGGGGCCCTAAGGTACAATGAG. The V call is TRBV19, the J call TRBJ2-1, with D tentatively TRBD2 (7 bases). Coverage ceases 3 residues before the CDR3 finishes, and the germline J gene fills in the end. Germline CDR1 is LNHDA and CDR2 is SQIVND (reference sequence). The V gene lost 5 bases and the J gene lost 4 bases, with 15 bases spanning the gap. There are 15 residues in the CDR3.

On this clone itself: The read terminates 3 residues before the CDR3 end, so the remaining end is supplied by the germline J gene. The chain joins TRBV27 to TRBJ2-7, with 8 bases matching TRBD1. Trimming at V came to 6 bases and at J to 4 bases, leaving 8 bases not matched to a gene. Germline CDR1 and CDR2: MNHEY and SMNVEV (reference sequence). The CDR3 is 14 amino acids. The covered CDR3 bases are TGTGCCAGCAGCCCCGGACAGGGTGGATACGAG. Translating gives CASSPGQGGYE. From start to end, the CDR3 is CASSPGQGGYEQYF.

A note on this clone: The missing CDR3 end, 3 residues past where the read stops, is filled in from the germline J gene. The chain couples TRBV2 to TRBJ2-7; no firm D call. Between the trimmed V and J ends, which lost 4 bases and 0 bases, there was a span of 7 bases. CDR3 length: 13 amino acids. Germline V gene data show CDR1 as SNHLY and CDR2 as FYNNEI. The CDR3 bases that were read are TGTGCCAGCAGTGCCTCGTTCTCCTACGAG. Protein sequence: CASSASFSYE. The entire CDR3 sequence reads CASSASFSYEQYF. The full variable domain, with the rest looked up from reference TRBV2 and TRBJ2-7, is EPEVTQTPSHQVTQMGQEVILRCVPISNHLYFYWYRQILGQKVEFLVSFYNNEISEKSEIFDDQFSVERPDGSNFTLKIRSTKLEDSAMYFCASSASFSYEQYFGPGTRLTVT.

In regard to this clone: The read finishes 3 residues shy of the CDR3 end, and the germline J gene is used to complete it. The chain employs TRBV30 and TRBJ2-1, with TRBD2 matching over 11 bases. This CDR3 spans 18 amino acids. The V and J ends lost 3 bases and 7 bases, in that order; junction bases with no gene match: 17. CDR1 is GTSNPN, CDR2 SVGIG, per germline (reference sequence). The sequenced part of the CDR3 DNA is TGTGCCTGGAGCCAAGAAGGACTAGCGGGCCGTCGTCGGAATGAG. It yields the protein CAWSQEGLAGRRRNE. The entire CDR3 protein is CAWSQEGLAGRRRNEQFF.

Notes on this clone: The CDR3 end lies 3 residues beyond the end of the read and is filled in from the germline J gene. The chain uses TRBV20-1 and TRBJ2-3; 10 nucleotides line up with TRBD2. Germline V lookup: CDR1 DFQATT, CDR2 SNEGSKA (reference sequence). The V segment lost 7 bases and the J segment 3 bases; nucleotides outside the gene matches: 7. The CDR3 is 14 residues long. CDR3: CSVPSGGGTDTQYF. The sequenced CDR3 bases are TGCAGTGTTCCTAGCGGGGGTGGTACAGATACG.

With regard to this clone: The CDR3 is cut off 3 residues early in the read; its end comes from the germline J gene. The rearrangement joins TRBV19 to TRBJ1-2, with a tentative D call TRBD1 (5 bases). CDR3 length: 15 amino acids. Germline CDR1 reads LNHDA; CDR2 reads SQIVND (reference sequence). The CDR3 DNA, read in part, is TGTGCCAGTAGTGCTTCTAGCGGGGGGAGGTACGAC. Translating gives CASSASSGGRYD. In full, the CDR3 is CASSASSGGRYDYTF.

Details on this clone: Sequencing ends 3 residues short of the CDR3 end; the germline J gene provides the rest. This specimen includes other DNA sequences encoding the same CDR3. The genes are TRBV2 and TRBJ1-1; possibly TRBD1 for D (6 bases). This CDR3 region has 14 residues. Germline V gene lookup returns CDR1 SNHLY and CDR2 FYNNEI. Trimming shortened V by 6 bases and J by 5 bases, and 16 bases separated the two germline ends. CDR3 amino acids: CASRADRGGTEAFF. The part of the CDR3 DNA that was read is TGTGCCAGCAGAGCGGACAGAGGGGGAACTGAA.

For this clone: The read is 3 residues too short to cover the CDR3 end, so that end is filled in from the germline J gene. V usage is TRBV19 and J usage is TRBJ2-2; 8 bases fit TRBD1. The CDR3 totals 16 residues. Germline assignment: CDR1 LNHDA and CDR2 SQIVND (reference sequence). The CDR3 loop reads CASSNDRGGGGEKLFF. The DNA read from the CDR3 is TGTGCCAGTAGTAACGACAGGGGAGGAGGAGGTGAAAAG.

CDR3 DNA (partial): TGTGCCAGTAGTCCGGGGGGACGAGGCAATCAGCCC. Encoded protein: CASSPGGRGNQP. The full CDR3 is CASSPGGRGNQPQHF. The chain combines TRBV19 with TRBJ1-5; a possible D gene is TRBD1 (5 bases). The CDR3 end falls 3 residues outside the read, so it is completed with the germline J gene. CDR3 length: 15 residues. V dropped 5 bases and J dropped 2 bases, with 13 bases sitting between them. CDR1 is LNHDA and CDR2 is SQIVND in the germline V gene (reference sequence). The complete variable domain, with remaining parts taken from reference TRBV19 and TRBJ1-5, reads DGGITQSPKYLFRKEGQNVTLSCEQNLNHDAMYWYRQDPGQGLRLIYYSQIVNDFQKGDIAEGYSVSREKKESFPLTVTSAQKNPTAFYLCASSPGGRGNQPQHFGDGTRLSIL.